Listed here is a single T cell receptor beta chain. The data stem from a study of Ad26.COV2.S vaccination and SARS-CoV-2 variants. The treatment denotes: some 20 received Ad26.COV2.S at low or high dose, single or two shots; about 5 received placebo; per-sample allocation not given. Sample collection was performed on day 63 after the first vaccine or placebo injection. V lost 4 bases, J lost 6 bases, and 11 bases lay in between. The length of the CDR3 is 14 residues. Germline V gene lookup returns CDR1 KGHDR and CDR2 SFDVKD. Here immunoSEQ multiplex PCR was the method, and the copy in TCRdb shows in-frame clones only, minus some. The sample shows some 320,000 clones, 86% of them seen only once.

The clonotype was recovered from a person between 18 and 59 years old who received the Ad26.COV2.S COVID-19 vaccine or a placebo. The rearrangement joins TRBV24-1 to TRBJ2-2; D ambiguous. Sample: peripheral blood, taken in a trial of Ad26.COV2.S vaccine versus placebo. In DNA form, the CDR3 reads TGTGCCACCAGTGACCCGAATACATCCGGGGAGCTGTTTTTT. Translating it yields CATSDPNTSGELFF.